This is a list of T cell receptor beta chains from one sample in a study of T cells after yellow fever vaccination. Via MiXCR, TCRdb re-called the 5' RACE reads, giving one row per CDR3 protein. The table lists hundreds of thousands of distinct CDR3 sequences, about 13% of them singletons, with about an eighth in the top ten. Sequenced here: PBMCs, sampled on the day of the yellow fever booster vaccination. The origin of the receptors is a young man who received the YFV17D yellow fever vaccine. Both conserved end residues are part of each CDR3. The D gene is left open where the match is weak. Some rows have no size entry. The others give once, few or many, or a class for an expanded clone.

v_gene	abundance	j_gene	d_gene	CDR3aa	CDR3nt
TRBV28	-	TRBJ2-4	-	CASRDLGNIQYF	TGTGCCAGCAGGGACTTAGGAAACATTCAGTACTTC
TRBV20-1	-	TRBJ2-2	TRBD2	CSARPSGRDSGELFF	TGCAGTGCTAGACCGAGCGGGAGAGACTCCGGGGAGCTGTTTTTT
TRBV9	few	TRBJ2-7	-	CASSVGGAGSYEQYF	TGTGCCAGCAGCGTAGGGGGAGCGGGTTCCTACGAGCAGTACTTC
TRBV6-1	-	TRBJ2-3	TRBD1	CATTGTSTDTQYF	TGTGCCACGACAGGGACGAGCACAGATACGCAGTATTTT
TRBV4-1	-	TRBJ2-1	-	CASSHPGLNEQFF	TGCGCCAGCAGCCACCCAGGGCTTAATGAGCAGTTCTTC
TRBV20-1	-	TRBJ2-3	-	CSANPTPELGTQYF	TGCAGTGCTAACCCAACCCCGGAGTTAGGTACGCAGTATTTT
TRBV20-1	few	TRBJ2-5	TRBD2	CSALSSGRRETQYF	TGCAGTGCTCTTTCTAGCGGGAGACGGGAGACCCAGTACTTC
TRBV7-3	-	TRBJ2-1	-	CASSLEPTNEQFF	TGTGCCAGCAGCTTAGAACCGACCAATGAGCAGTTCTTC
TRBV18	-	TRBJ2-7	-	CASSVGPLIPYEQYF	TGTGCCAGCTCAGTCGGGCCACTAATACCCTACGAGCAGTACTTC
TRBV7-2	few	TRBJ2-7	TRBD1	CASSLWGTETYEQYF	TGTGCCAGCAGCTTATGGGGGACAGAGACCTACGAGCAGTACTTC
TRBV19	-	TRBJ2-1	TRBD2	CASSIQRLSGSYNEQFF	TGTGCCAGTAGTATTCAGAGGTTAAGCGGGAGTTACAATGAGCAGTTCTTC
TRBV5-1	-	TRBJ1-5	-	CASSLTGDGQPQHF	TGCGCCAGCAGCTTGACCGGGGACGGTCAGCCCCAGCATTTT
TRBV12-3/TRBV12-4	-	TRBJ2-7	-	CASSGTTLPGEQYF	TGTGCCAGCAGTGGGACCACCCTCCCGGGGGAGCAGTACTTC
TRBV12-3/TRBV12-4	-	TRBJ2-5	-	CASSLGDLGTQYF	TGTGCCAGCAGTTTAGGGGATCTCGGGACCCAGTACTTC
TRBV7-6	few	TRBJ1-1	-	CASSLKLGSRDTEAFF	TGTGCCAGCAGCTTAAAGCTTGGTTCGAGGGACACTGAAGCTTTCTTT
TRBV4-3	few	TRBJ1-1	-	CASSHTGLTEAFF	TGCGCCAGCTCGCACACGGGGCTCACTGAAGCTTTCTTT
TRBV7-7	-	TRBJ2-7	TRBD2	CASSLAGLGGEQYF	TGTGCCAGCAGCTTAGCGGGACTCGGGGGGGAGCAGTACTTC
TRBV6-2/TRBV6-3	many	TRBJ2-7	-	CASSSTGKSEQYF	TGTGCCAGCAGTTCCACAGGGAAGAGCGAGCAGTACTTC
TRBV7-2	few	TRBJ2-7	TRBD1	CASSLAGLDRGKNEQYF	TGTGCCAGCAGCTTAGCCGGGTTAGACAGGGGCAAAAACGAGCAGTACTTC
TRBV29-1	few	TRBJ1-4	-	CSVEGTGEKLFF	TGCAGCGTTGAAGGGACGGGTGAAAAACTGTTTTTT
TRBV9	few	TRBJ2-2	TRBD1	CASSVSGQGATGELFF	TGTGCCAGCAGCGTTTCCGGACAGGGGGCGACCGGGGAGCTGTTTTTT
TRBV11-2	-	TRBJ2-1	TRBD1	CASSRWDRYNEQSF	TGTGCCAGCAGCCGCTGGGACAGGTACAATGAGCAGTCCTTC
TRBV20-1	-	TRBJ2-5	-	CSALVRGAETQYF	TGCAGTGCCCTTGTCCGCGGCGCAGAGACCCAGTACTTC
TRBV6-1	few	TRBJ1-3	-	CASTRDLAANTIYF	TGTGCCAGCACCCGGGACCTAGCGGCGAACACCATATATTTT
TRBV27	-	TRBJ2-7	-	CASSITSLASPPYEQYF	TGTGCCAGCAGTATCACATCTCTAGCATCGCCCCCCTACGAGCAGTACTTC
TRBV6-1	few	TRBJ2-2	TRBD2	CASRRKTSGTGELFF	TGTGCCAGCAGGAGGAAAACTAGCGGGACCGGGGAGCTGTTTTTT
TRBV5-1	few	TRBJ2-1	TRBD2	CASSLGEAGVGFF	TGCGCCAGCAGCTTGGGTGAGGCGGGAGTAGGGTTCTTC
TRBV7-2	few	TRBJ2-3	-	CASSLVGGPDSTDTQYF	TGTGCCAGCAGCTTAGTAGGGGGTCCAGACAGCACAGATACGCAGTATTTT
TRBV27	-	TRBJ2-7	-	CASWGSYEQYF	TGTGCCAGCTGGGGGTCCTACGAGCAGTACTTC
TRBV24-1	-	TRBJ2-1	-	CATGGGSGNEQFF	TGTGCCACCGGGGGTGGGTCGGGAAATGAGCAGTTCTTC
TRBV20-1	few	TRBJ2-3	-	CSASGDSRVIPDTQYF	TGCAGTGCTAGTGGGGACTCGAGGGTCATCCCAGATACGCAGTATTTT
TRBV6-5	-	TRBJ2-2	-	CASSYFQGTGELFF	TGTGCCAGCAGTTACTTCCAGGGGACCGGGGAGCTGTTTTTT
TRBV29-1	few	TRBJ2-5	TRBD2	CSVEQLAGETQYF	TGCAGCGTTGAACAGTTAGCGGGAGAGACCCAGTACTTC
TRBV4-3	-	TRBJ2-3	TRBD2	CASSQDFRPAGYSGTDTQYF	TGCGCCAGCAGCCAAGATTTTCGGCCAGCGGGATACTCGGGCACAGATACGCAGTATTTT
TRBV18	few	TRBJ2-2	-	CASSPRGDRNTGELFF	TGTGCCAGCTCACCAAGGGGCGACCGAAACACCGGGGAGCTGTTTTTT
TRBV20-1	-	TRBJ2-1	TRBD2	CSAGPRLAGYNEQFF	TGCAGTGCTGGCCCCAGGCTAGCGGGGTACAATGAGCAGTTCTTC
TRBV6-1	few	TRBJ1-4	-	CASSVDGQGEKLFF	TGTGCCAGCAGTGTTGACGGCCAGGGGGAAAAACTGTTTTTT
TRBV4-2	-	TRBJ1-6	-	CASSQTGNINSPLHF	TGTGCCAGCAGCCAGACCGGGAACATAAATTCACCCCTCCACTTT
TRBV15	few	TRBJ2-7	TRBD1	CATSKDRGPYEQYF	TGTGCCACCAGCAAAGACAGGGGCCCTTACGAGCAGTACTTC
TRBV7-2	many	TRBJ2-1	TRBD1	CASSSRQGANEQFF	TGTGCCAGCAGCTCGAGACAGGGGGCCAATGAGCAGTTCTTC
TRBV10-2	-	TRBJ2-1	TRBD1	CASSVGTGGSKGQFF	TGCGCCAGCAGTGTAGGGACAGGGGGATCCAAGGGGCAGTTCTTC
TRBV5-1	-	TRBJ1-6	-	CASSLALQGTLNSPLHF	TGCGCCAGCAGCTTGGCCCTACAGGGAACACTCAATTCACCCCTCCACTTT
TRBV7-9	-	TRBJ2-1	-	CASSSFAGSRYNEQFF	TGTGCCAGCAGCTCATTCGCGGGGAGTCGGTACAATGAGCAGTTCTTC
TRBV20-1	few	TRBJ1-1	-	CSAIDEGTEAFF	TGCAGTGCTATAGACGAGGGCACTGAAGCTTTCTTT
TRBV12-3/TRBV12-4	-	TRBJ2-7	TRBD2	CAIPIAFGTSGRLGSYEQYF	TGTGCCATCCCAATAGCCTTCGGGACTAGCGGGAGGTTAGGCTCCTACGAGCAGTACTTC
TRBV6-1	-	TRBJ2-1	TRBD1	CASSERQGALNEQFF	TGTGCCAGCAGTGAGAGACAGGGGGCCCTGAATGAGCAGTTCTTC